Below are 21 T cell receptor beta chains sequenced from a single sample in a study of blood T cells in healthy people across ages (dated by TCRdb to about 2015). The library was obtained by 5' RACE. The data were produced on an Illumina HiSeq 2500. A second roughly 6 to 11 cycle PCR used a sample-barcoded 5' primer and a J-beta primer mix. The raw public data were reprocessed by TCRdb itself: fastp quality trimming at Q25, MiXCR clonotype calling, in-frame beta chains only. Rows are combined by CDR3 protein, so each entry shows the most common genes and DNA. The sample profile shows over 950,000 distinct CDR3 sequences; around two fifths of them were found once. The biggest ten clones account for around 13% of the sample. The specimen was blood. The receptors come from a man between 18 and 35 years old in good health.

The V gene is TRBV13, the J gene TRBJ1-1; the D is unclear. This CDR3 is built from 15 residues. In germline, CDR1 is PRHDT, CDR2 FYEKMQ (reference sequence). V dropped 0 bases and J dropped 3 bases, with 11 bases sitting between them. CDR3 sequence (DNA): TGTGCCAGCAGCTTAGGCGCTAACGGTTACACTGAAGCTTTCTTT. This sequence encodes CASSLGANGYTEAFF.

The rearrangement uses TRBV5-6 and TRBJ1-5; D is unresolved. In germline, CDR1 is SGHDT, CDR2 YYEEEE. Trimming took off 1 base at V and 3 bases at J, with 17 bases between the two ends. This CDR3 is built from 17 residues. CDR3 in amino acids: CASSLYRLGSHNQPQHF. CDR3 DNA sequence: TGTGCCAGCAGCTTGTATCGTCTGGGGTCCCACAATCAGCCCCAGCATTTT.

V and J are TRBV29-1 and TRBJ2-5, with 7 positions matching TRBD1. The end of the DNA is better explained by TRBJ2-7, so the J call may be wrong. Germline V gene data show CDR1 as SQVTM and CDR2 as ANQGSEA. The CDR3 has 12 residues. In DNA, the CDR3 is TGCAGCGAACGGGGACAGCACTACGAGCAGTACTTC. It specifies CSERGQHYEQYF.

Written as DNA, the CDR3 is TGTGCCAGCAGCGTCGAGGGACACCCTAATGAAAAACTGTTTTTT. Amino acid sequence: CASSVEGHPNEKLFF. This chain uses TRBV9 with TRBJ1-4; perhaps TRBD1 as D (6 bases). Per the germline V gene, CDR1 is SGDLS and CDR2 is YYNGEE. Trimming took off 2 bases at V and 3 bases at J, with 11 bases between the two ends. The length of the CDR3 is 15 residues.

The chain combines TRBV7-2 with TRBJ2-5; tentative D call: TRBD1 (7 bases). This CDR3 has 15 amino acids. Trimming removed 3 bases at V and 4 bases at J, with 15 bases between. From germline, CDR1 is SGHTA and CDR2 FQGNSA. The chain's CDR3 is CASSFQGGRGETQYF. CDR3 DNA: TGTGCCAGCAGCTTTCAGGGGGGCAGGGGAGAGACCCAGTACTTC.

The gene calls are TRBV7-6 and TRBJ1-1, with a tentative D call TRBD1 (5 bases). There are 17 residues in the CDR3. The germline V and J ends were trimmed by 0 bases and 1 base, with 15 bases remaining between them. The germline CDR1 and CDR2 sequences are SGHVS and FNYEAQ. CDR3 sequence reads: CASSLAPWGGENTEAFF. The CDR3 DNA follows: TGTGCCAGCAGCTTAGCGCCTTGGGGGGGGGAGAACACTGAAGCTTTCTTT.

This clonotype was detected only a few times. The rearrangement links TRBV28 to TRBJ1-4; D is unresolved. The CDR3 consists of 15 residues. Trimming removed 7 bases from V and 0 bases from J, with 12 bases in between. Germline values: CDR1 MDHEN, CDR2 SYDVKM. CDR3 loop: CASTLLITTNEKLFF. The CDR3 DNA reads as TGTGCCAGCACCCTCCTTATCACAACTAATGAAAAACTGTTTTTT.

J is TRBJ2-1 and V is TRBV3-1; either TRBD1 or TRBD2 may supply D (5 bases each). CDR3 length equals 15 residues. V lost 4 bases and J lost 8, with 18 bases in between. Germline V gene sequence: CDR1 LGHDT, CDR2 YNNKEL (reference sequence). The CDR3 nucleotides read TGTGCCAGCAGCCTCCGGGACCCGGGCTCGGATGAGCAGTTCTTC. It specifies CASSLRDPGSDEQFF.

The chain uses TRBV5-1 and TRBJ2-1; 8 bases map to TRBD2. CDR1 SGHRS and CDR2 YFSETQ come from the germline V gene. V lost 7 bases and J lost 4; bases outside the gene matches: 7. This CDR3 is built from 14 residues. The CDR3 protein is CASGGGLAYNEQFF. The DNA for the CDR3 is TGCGCCAGCGGGGGCGGACTAGCATACAATGAGCAGTTCTTC.

This chain links TRBV2 with TRBJ1-4, with 11 bases aligning to TRBD1. Germline V gene data show CDR1 as SNHLY and CDR2 as FYNNEI. The CDR3 extends over 14 amino acids. J was trimmed by 7 bases and V by 11 bases; bases with no gene match: 9. CDR3 nucleotides: TGTGCCTGCCGGACAGGGGGCGGAATTGAAAAACTGTTTTTT. The encoded protein is CACRTGGGIEKLFF.

This chain uses TRBV20-1 with TRBJ2-3; 10 positions agree with TRBD1. This CDR3 comprises 15 residues. CDR1 and CDR2 from the germline V gene are DFQATT and SNEGSKA (reference sequence). V lost 4 bases, J lost 2 bases, and 6 bases stayed unmatched. As DNA, the CDR3 is TGCAGTGCTACCGGGACAGGGGCGAACACAGATACGCAGTATTTT. Translating gives CSATGTGANTDTQYF.

The chain employs TRBV9 and TRBJ1-1, with unresolved D. This CDR3 is 13 amino acids long. Germline assignment: CDR1 SGDLS and CDR2 YYNGEE. V lost 0 bases and J lost 4, with 7 bases in between. Here the CDR3 reads CASSVGTTTEAFF. For the CDR3, the DNA is TGTGCCAGCAGCGTAGGGACTACCACTGAAGCTTTCTTT.

This rearrangement joins TRBV5-1 to TRBJ2-1; 10 bases line up with TRBD2. The CDR3 consists of 18 residues. Germline lookup yields CDR1 SGHRS and CDR2 YFSETQ. Trimming removed 3 bases from V and 1 base from J; junction bases left unmatched: 10. The CDR3: CASSSNPYSGGSYNEQFF. CDR3 sequence (DNA): TGCGCCAGCAGCTCGAATCCTTATAGCGGGGGGTCCTACAATGAGCAGTTCTTC.

The V call is TRBV19, the J call TRBJ1-1; tentative D call: TRBD1 (6 bases). Germline V gene lookup returns CDR1 LNHDA and CDR2 SQIVND (reference sequence). The CDR3 is made up of 16 amino acids. V lost 5 bases and J 0 bases, leaving 16 bases between the germline ends. CDR3 sequence (DNA): TGTGCCAGTAGTTTGGGGGGGGCAGGAGTGAACACTGAAGCTTTCTTT. Its translation: CASSLGGAGVNTEAFF.

The chain recombines TRBV4-3 with TRBJ1-2; no firm D call. This CDR3 contains 17 residues. Trimming removed 2 bases from V and 4 bases from J, with 20 bases in between. CDR1 LGHNA and CDR2 YSLEER come from the germline V gene. The CDR3 region is CASSQNQHEPLSYGYTF. Written as DNA, the CDR3 is TGCGCCAGCAGCCAAAATCAGCATGAGCCTTTGAGCTATGGCTACACCTTC.

CDR3 in DNA: TGCAGTGCTAGGGGGGATAACAATGAGCAGTTCTTC. Translated, it gives CSARGDNNEQFF. The chain is built from TRBV20-1 and TRBJ2-1, with D perhaps TRBD1 or TRBD2 (5 bases each). From germline, CDR1 is DFQATT and CDR2 SNEGSKA (reference sequence). The V gene lost 3 bases and the J gene lost 5 bases, with 8 bases spanning the gap. CDR3 length: 12 amino acids.

The chain links TRBV2 to TRBJ1-5; D remains ambiguous. This CDR3 has 14 residues. The germline CDR1 and CDR2 sequences are SNHLY and FYNNEI. Trimming pared 2 bases from V and 2 bases from J, leaving 7 bases between. The CDR3 DNA follows: TGTGCCAGCAGTGAACTGGCCCGCAATCAGCCCCAGCATTTT. It specifies CASSELARNQPQHF.

This chain joins TRBV20-1 and TRBJ2-3, with D possibly called TRBD1 or TRBD2 (5 bases each). V lost 5 bases to trimming and J lost 1 base, with 16 bases between them. The germline V gene encodes CDR1 DFQATT and CDR2 SNEGSKA (reference sequence). This CDR3 region has 15 residues. CDR3 protein: CSAAPGHTGTDTQYF. CDR3 coding DNA: TGCAGTGCTGCCCCGGGGCACACGGGCACAGATACGCAGTATTTT.

This chain joins TRBV6-6 and TRBJ2-3; 9 bases agree with TRBD2. After removal of 3 bases from V and 2 bases from J, the junction contained 6 bases not matched to a gene. The germline V gene encodes CDR1 MNHNY and CDR2 SVGAGI (reference sequence). The CDR3 extends over 16 amino acids. CDR3 residues: CASSYFPSGDTDTQYF. DNA of the CDR3: TGTGCCAGCAGTTATTTCCCTAGCGGGGACACAGATACGCAGTATTTT.

This clonotype showed up many times. This chain links TRBV4-1 with TRBJ1-2, with D maybe TRBD1 (5 bases). Germline CDR1 and CDR2: MGHRA and YSYEKL. The CDR3 is 14 residues long. V was pared by 1 base and J by 9 bases, with 15 bases between. In DNA form, the CDR3 reads TGCGCCAGCAGCCAAGGTCCCGGGGGTTTCAGCTACACCTTC. Protein sequence: CASSQGPGGFSYTF.

A word on this clonotype: An end of the junction differs from the germline gene, which may be a read error. This rearrangement joins TRBV12-3 or TRBV12-4 to TRBJ2-3; the match to TRBD2 covers 15 bases. The CDR3 extends over 18 amino acids. CDR3 nucleotide sequence: TGTGCCAGCAAAGGACTAGCGGGGGGGCTTTTGAACTCAGATACGCAATATTTT. This gives the protein CASKGLAGGLLNSDTQYF.